This TCR beta chain was observed in a study of T-cell reconstitution after alpha-beta-depleted transplantation in children. Unique molecular identifiers featured in how the TCRbeta library was prepared. One entry per CDR3 protein, called by TCRdb with MiXCR from the PCR reads. Of hundreds of thousands of distinct CDR3 sequences listed, 13% are singletons. CDR1 is KGHDR and CDR2 is SFDVKD in the germline V gene. Trimming removed 10 bases from V and 2 bases from J; junction bases left unmatched: 20. The CDR3 is 18 residues long. The specimen comprised PBMCs, mostly from graft donor cells, sampled 360 days after TCRalphabeta/CD19-depleted stem cell transplant. The chain carries TRBV24-1 and TRBJ2-5; 8 bases fit TRBD2. The receptor was derived from a male patient between 5 and 17 years old who had a stem cell transplant for acute myeloid leukemia, so the T cells may come from the graft donor. In DNA form, the CDR3 reads TGTGCCACGGCTACTAACAGGGTGACTAGCGAACCACAAGAGACCCAGTACTTC. Protein: CATATNRVTSEPQETQYF.